These 12 T cell receptor beta chains share one sample of origin, sequenced in a study of blood T cell repertoires in COVID-19. TCRdb's table, derived via immunoSEQ multiplex PCR, lists solely in-frame clones and lacks some. Here the sample spans about 280,000 clones, approximately 86% being singletons. Sequences were obtained from peripheral blood. These receptors all come from a woman in her sixties or seventies with COVID-19, enrolled during active disease.

The count of this clone is one. The genes are TRBV19 and TRBJ2-1, with 9 bases lining up with TRBD1. Germline lookup yields CDR1 LNHDA and CDR2 SQIVND (reference sequence). The V segment lost 3 bases and the J segment 4 bases; nucleotides outside the gene matches: 7. CDR3 length: 16 residues. The CDR3 loop reads CASSIKQGAEYNEQFF. CDR3 in DNA: TGTGCCAGTAGTATCAAACAGGGGGCTGAGTACAATGAGCAGTTCTTC.

The chain links TRBV6-5 to TRBJ1-1; D remains ambiguous. The CDR3 is 11 amino acids. V was pared by 6 bases and J by 5 bases, with 7 bases between. Germline CDR1 is MNHEY and CDR2 is SVGAGI. The CDR3 coding sequence is TGTGCCAGCAGGAGAGGGACTGAAGCTTTCTTT. This encodes CASRRGTEAFF.

This chain links TRBV10-2 with TRBJ2-2; D is perhaps TRBD2 (6 bases). In germline, CDR1 is WSHSY, CDR2 SAAADI. The CDR3 runs to 16 residues. With 5 bases removed from V and 0 bases from J, the gap between germline ends came to 13 bases. The CDR3 sequence is CASSLLALANTGELFF. The CDR3 DNA reads as TGCGCCAGCAGTCTTCTAGCGTTGGCGAACACCGGGGAGCTGTTTTTT.

This clone was seen once. The rearrangement links TRBV11-2 to TRBJ1-1; the D gene is possibly TRBD1 (5 bases). CDR3 size: 15 residues. Trimming cost V 4 bases and J 4 bases, with 16 bases left between them. CDR1 is SGHAT and CDR2 is FQNNGV in the germline V gene. The CDR3 region is CASSSLGGRGTEAFF. The DNA for the CDR3 is TGTGCCAGCAGCTCCCTGGGGGGAAGGGGCACTGAAGCTTTCTTT.

The genes are TRBV6-1 and TRBJ2-7, with D maybe TRBD2 (5 bases). With 2 bases removed from V and 1 base from J, the gap between germline ends came to 15 bases. Germline V CDR1 and CDR2: MNHNS, SASEGT. This CDR3 has 16 amino acids. CDR3 loop: CASSEYGRRGSYEQYF. The CDR3, as DNA: TGTGCCAGCAGTGAATATGGCAGGCGAGGGTCCTACGAGCAGTACTTC.

The V gene is TRBV27, the J gene TRBJ2-1; the match to TRBD2 covers 11 bases. The CDR3 is made up of 15 amino acids. The ends lost 8 bases at V and 7 bases at J; junction bases unmatched: 10. Germline lookup yields CDR1 MNHEY and CDR2 SMNVEV (reference sequence). For the CDR3, the DNA is TGTGCCAGCGCGGCCGCTAGCGGGGGGTGGAATGAGCAGTTCTTC. Its translation: CASAAASGGWNEQFF.

The rearrangement joins TRBV18 to TRBJ2-7; no reliable D call. The CDR3 spans 14 residues. The V gene lost 6 bases and the J gene lost 0 bases, with 12 bases spanning the gap. The germline CDR1 and CDR2 sequences are KGHSH and LQKENI. The CDR3 loop reads CASSPGLSSYEQYF. The CDR3, as DNA: TGTGCCAGCTCCCCGGGTCTAAGCTCCTACGAGCAGTACTTC.

This clone has only one observation. V gene TRBV6-5 combines with J gene TRBJ2-7; 7 bases are shared with TRBD1. The CDR3 covers 16 residues. V lost 0 bases, J lost 2 bases, and 7 bases stayed unmatched. CDR1 is MNHEY, CDR2 SVGAGI, per germline. CDR3 coding DNA: TGTGCCAGCAGTTACTCCTCGGGACAGTGGGCCTACGAGCAGTACTTC. Its protein product is CASSYSSGQWAYEQYF.

The chain is built from TRBV27 and TRBJ2-3, with 9 bases identical to TRBD1. Germline loops: CDR1 MNHEY, CDR2 SMNVEV (reference sequence). This CDR3 region has 14 residues. V was pared by 3 bases and J by 3 bases, with 1 base of the junction left unmatched. CDR3 DNA sequence: TGTGCCAGCAGTTTGGGACAGGGTACAGATACGCAGTATTTT. Protein product: CASSLGQGTDTQYF.

The count of this clone is one. The chain joins TRBV9 to TRBJ2-1; TRBD1 matches 10 bases. This CDR3 is 13 amino acids long. The ends lost 4 bases at V and 9 bases at J; junction bases unmatched: 4. The germline gives CDR1 SGDLS, CDR2 YYNGEE. In DNA form, the CDR3 reads TGTGCCAGCAGCTCGACAGGGGGCGGTGAGCAGTTCTTC. It yields the protein CASSSTGGGEQFF.

V is TRBV7-2 and J is TRBJ1-3, with a weak D call TRBD1 (6 bases). This CDR3 contains 15 residues. Between the trimmed V and J ends, which lost 6 bases and 0 bases, there was a span of 12 bases. In germline, CDR1 is SGHTA, CDR2 FQGNSA. The CDR3 region is CASSPGDLSGNTIYF. The CDR3 nucleotides are TGTGCCAGCAGTCCAGGGGACCTCTCTGGAAACACCATATATTTT.

This clone has just a few counts. CDR3 nucleotides: TGTGCCAGCACGGAGCAGGGCCGGGACAGTAGCAATCAGCCCCAGCATTTT. This encodes CASTEQGRDSSNQPQHF. V and J are TRBV21-1 and TRBJ1-5; the table's D call of TRBD1 was not tested on the DNA. TRBV21-1 is a listed pseudogene. This CDR3 has 17 amino acids.